This TCR beta chain was sequenced in a study of cytomegalovirus exposure and HLA in healthy donors. Overall study findings and caveats: The classifier reportedly diagnosed cytomegalovirus status with high sensitivity and specificity. In the approximately 120 validation repertoires, a later analysis found that first-cohort TCR clusters tended to co-occur. There were approximately 150 TCR beta chains listed as cytomegalovirus-associated.

Libraries were prepared by immunoSEQ multiplex PCR; TCRdb keeps only in-frame clonotypes and omits some of them. The sample shows 130,000 or so clones, just under 90% of them seen only once. The CDR3 extends over 20 amino acids. The germline V gene encodes CDR1 SGHRS and CDR2 YFSETQ. V lost 2 bases, J lost 1 base, and 27 bases lay in between. A remark on this clone: No antigen is known for it.

The receptor comes from a man in his thirties or forties in good health and CMV-seronegative. The chain couples TRBV5-1 to TRBJ1-2; weak D call: TRBD1 (6 bases). Sequenced sample: PBMCs. DNA for the CDR3: TGCGCCAGCAGCTTCGAACAGGGACCGTACTACCGCACAGATAACTATGGCTACACCTTC. Its protein product is CASSFEQGPYYRTDNYGYTF.